This T cell receptor (beta chain) is drawn from a study of blood T cell repertoires in COVID-19. Study overall: Some COVID-19 samples were acute and others convalescent; all came from the United States, Italy and Spain. PBMCs, B-cell-depleted T cells, or T cells provided the cDNA or gDNA that made up the material.

This clone was recorded only once. The germline V gene has CDR1 LGHNA and CDR2 YSLEER. Losses at the gene ends were 1 base for V and 6 bases for J; bases not matched to a gene: 14. CDR3 length: 19 amino acids. In the original analysis: From reference gene primer amplification, estimates of nucleated cell counts were derived. Data came from immunoSEQ multiplex PCR; TCRdb stores just in-frame clones and leaves some out. The DNA was the basis for D and trimming; V, J and clone size are from that table. The sample consists of about 39,000 clones, 65% to 90% of them appearing once. The chain carries TRBV4-3 and TRBJ1-6; 8 bases align to TRBD1. The TCR comes from a human donor in a cohort sampled during active COVID-19. Sequencing was performed on peripheral blood. CDR3 region: CASSQGLATGAGSNSPLHF. CDR3 sequence (DNA): TGCGCCAGCAGCCAAGGTTTAGCGACAGGGGCTGGGAGTAATTCACCCCTCCACTTT.